This is a list of T cell receptor beta chains from one sample in a study of cytomegalovirus exposure and HLA in healthy donors. The method was immunoSEQ multiplex PCR; TCRdb's version includes in-frame clones alone and lacks a portion of them. Of 90,000 to 130,000 clones in the sample, 65% to 80% were seen once. Sequenced sample: PBMCs. The origin of the receptors is a young man in good health and CMV-seropositive. Both conserved end residues are part of each CDR3. A D gene is named only where the DNA matches it firmly. Expanded clones get a size class; other rows say once, few or many, or leave the size out.

D: TRBD2
size: .
J: TRBJ2-3
V: TRBV6-1
CDR3: CASSDPLAGVADTQYF
DNA: TGTGCCAGCAGTGATCCCCTAGCGGGGGTAGCCGATACGCAGTATTTT

D: TRBD1
size: .
J: TRBJ1-5
V: TRBV6-6
CDR3: CAGEDLDRALNQPQHF
DNA: TGTGCCGGGGAGGACTTGGACAGGGCCCTCAATCAGCCCCAGCATTTT

D: .
size: .
J: TRBJ1-2
V: TRBV7-2
CDR3: CASSPGGARGYGYTF
DNA: TGTGCCAGCAGCCCTGGGGGGGCAAGGGGCTATGGCTACACCTTC

D: TRBD1
size: few
J: TRBJ1-1
V: TRBV6-1
CDR3: CASRRQGYTEAFF
DNA: TGTGCCAGCAGGAGACAGGGGTACACTGAAGCTTTCTTT

D: .
size: .
J: TRBJ1-1
V: TRBV14
CDR3: CASSPGQTGNTEAFF
DNA: TGTGCCAGCAGCCCAGGCCAGACAGGCAACACTGAAGCTTTCTTT

D: .
size: .
J: TRBJ2-3
V: TRBV19
CDR3: CASSSPYTDTQYF
DNA: TGTGCCAGTAGTTCCCCTTACACAGATACGCAGTATTTT

D: .
size: .
J: TRBJ2-1
V: TRBV28
CDR3: CASSLASTLTGEQFF
DNA: TGTGCCAGCAGTTTGGCGTCTACACTAACCGGTGAGCAGTTCTTC

D: .
size: once
J: TRBJ2-1
V: TRBV6-1
CDR3: CASSERAAYNEQFF
DNA: TGTGCCAGCAGTGAGCGGGCCGCCTACAATGAGCAGTTCTTC

D: .
size: .
J: TRBJ2-2
V: TRBV6-4
CDR3: CASKSGAYTGELFF
DNA: TGTGCCAGCAAGAGCGGAGCTTACACCGGGGAGCTGTTTTTT

D: TRBD1
size: once
J: TRBJ1-1
V: TRBV11-3
CDR3: CASSKEGAGSEAFF
DNA: TGTGCCAGCAGCAAGGAGGGGGCGGGCTCTGAAGCTTTCTTT

D: TRBD1
size: .
J: TRBJ2-1
V: TRBV5-6
CDR3: CASSFPGQGLNEQFF
DNA: TGTGCCAGCAGCTTTCCGGGACAGGGGTTAAATGAGCAGTTCTTC

D: .
size: .
J: TRBJ1-5
V: TRBV9
CDR3: CASNRDNQPQHF
DNA: TGTGCCAGCAACAGGGACAATCAGCCCCAGCATTTT

D: .
size: .
J: TRBJ1-4
V: TRBV27
CDR3: CASSFQGRGTNEKLFF
DNA: TGTGCCAGCAGTTTCCAGGGGCGGGGGACTAATGAAAAACTGTTTTTT

D: .
size: .
J: TRBJ1-1
V: TRBV29-1
CDR3: CSILQGGATEAFF
DNA: TGCAGCATACTACAGGGAGGGGCCACTGAAGCTTTCTTT

D: TRBD1
size: .
J: TRBJ1-5
V: TRBV9
CDR3: CASSVGTGDNQPQHF
DNA: TGTGCCAGCAGCGTAGGGACAGGGGACAATCAGCCCCAGCATTTT

D: .
size: .
J: TRBJ1-5
V: TRBV15
CDR3: CATSQRSNQPQHF
DNA: TGTGCCACCTCACAGCGGAGCAATCAGCCCCAGCATTTT

D: .
size: few
J: TRBJ1-5
V: TRBV19
CDR3: CASSFGGGGRSQPQHF
DNA: TGTGCCAGTAGTTTTGGGGGGGGCGGCCGGAGTCAGCCCCAGCATTTT